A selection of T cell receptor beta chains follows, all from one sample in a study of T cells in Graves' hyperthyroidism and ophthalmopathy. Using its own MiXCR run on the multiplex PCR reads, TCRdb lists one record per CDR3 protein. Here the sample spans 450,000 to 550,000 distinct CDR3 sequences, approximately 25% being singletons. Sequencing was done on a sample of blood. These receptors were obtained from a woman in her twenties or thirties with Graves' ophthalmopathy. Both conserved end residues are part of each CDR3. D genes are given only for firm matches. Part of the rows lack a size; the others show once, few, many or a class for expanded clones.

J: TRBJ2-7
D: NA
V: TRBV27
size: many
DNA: TGTGCCAGCAGTTTACTAGGGCGGAGCGAGCAGTACTTC
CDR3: CASSLLGRSEQYF

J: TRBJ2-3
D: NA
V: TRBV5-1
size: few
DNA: TGCGCCAGCAGTGATCAGGGCACAGATACGCAGTATTTT
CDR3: CASSDQGTDTQYF

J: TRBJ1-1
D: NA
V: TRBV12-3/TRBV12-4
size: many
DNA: TGTGCCAGCAACTCGAGGGGACGGAACACTGAAGCTTTCTTT
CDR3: CASNSRGRNTEAFF

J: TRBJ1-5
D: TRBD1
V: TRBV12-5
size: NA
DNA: TGTGCTAGTGGTTTCTGGCAGGGGGTTAGCAATCAGCCCCAGCATTTT
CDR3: CASGFWQGVSNQPQHF

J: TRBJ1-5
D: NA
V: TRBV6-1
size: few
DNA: TGTGCCAGCCATCCCCACTATAGCAATCAGCCCCAGCATTTT
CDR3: CASHPHYSNQPQHF

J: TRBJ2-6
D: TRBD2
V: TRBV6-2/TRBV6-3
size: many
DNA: TGTGCCAGCAGTTACGGCGGGGGGCCAGGCTCTGGGGCCAACGTCCTGACTTTC
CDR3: CASSYGGGPGSGANVLTF

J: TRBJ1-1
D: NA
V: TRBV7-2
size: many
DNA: TGTGCCAGCAGCCCACTAGTACGCTACACTGAAGCTTTCTTT
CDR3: CASSPLVRYTEAFF

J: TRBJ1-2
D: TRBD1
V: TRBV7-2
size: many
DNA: TGTGCCAGCAGCGTAACGACAGGGGTCCATGGCTACACCTTC
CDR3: CASSVTTGVHGYTF

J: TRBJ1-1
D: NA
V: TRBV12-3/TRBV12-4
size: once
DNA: TGTGCCCGCACTCTGACGGGGACTGAAGCTTTCTTT
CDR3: CARTLTGTEAFF

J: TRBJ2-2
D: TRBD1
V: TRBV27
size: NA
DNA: TGTGCCAGCAGTTTATTGAGACAGGGTACCGGGGAGCTGTTTTTT
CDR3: CASSLLRQGTGELFF

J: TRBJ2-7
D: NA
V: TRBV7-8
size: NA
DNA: TGTGCCAGCAGCTTAGCGGGAGCGGAGAGCTCCTACGAGCAGTACTTC
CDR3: CASSLAGAESSYEQYF

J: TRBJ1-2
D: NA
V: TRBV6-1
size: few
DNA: TGTGCCAGCAGTGAAGATTTCCGTGGCTACACCTTC
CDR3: CASSEDFRGYTF

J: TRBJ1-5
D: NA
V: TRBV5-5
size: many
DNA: TGTGCCAGCAGCTTGGGTGCTGGTCAGCCCCAGCATTTT
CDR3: CASSLGAGQPQHF

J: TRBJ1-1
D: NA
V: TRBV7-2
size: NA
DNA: TGTGCCAGCAGCTTACCCCGTCGCAAATCGGTACAGGGTGAGGGCACTGAAGCTTTCTTT
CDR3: CASSLPRRKSVQGEGTEAFF

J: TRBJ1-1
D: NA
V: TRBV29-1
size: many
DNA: TGCAGCGTTCTCAACCGGGGGGTTCTTAAGAACACTGAAGCTTTCTTT
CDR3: CSVLNRGVLKNTEAFF

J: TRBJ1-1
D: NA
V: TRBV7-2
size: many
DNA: TGTGCCAGCAGCTTTCTGTGGAACACTGAAGCTTTCTTT
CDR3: CASSFLWNTEAFF

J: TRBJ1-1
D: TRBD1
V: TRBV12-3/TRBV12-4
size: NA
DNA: TGTGCCATCAGGGGACAGCGTGAAGCTTTCTTT
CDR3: CAIRGQREAFF

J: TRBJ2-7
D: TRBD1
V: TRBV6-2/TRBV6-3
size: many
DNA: TGTGCCAGCAGTGACCCGGGACAGGGCTACGAGCAGTACTTC
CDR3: CASSDPGQGYEQYF

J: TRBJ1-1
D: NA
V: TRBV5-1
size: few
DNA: TGCGCCAGCAGCTTCGGACGTCGGAGACTGAACACTGAAGCTTTCTTT
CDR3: CASSFGRRRLNTEAFF

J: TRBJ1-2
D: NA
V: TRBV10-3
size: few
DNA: TGTGCCATCAGTAGATCTTATGGCTACACCTTC
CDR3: CAISRSYGYTF

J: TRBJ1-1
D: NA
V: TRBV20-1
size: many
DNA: TGCAGTGCTAGTAGGCAGACGGAAGCTTTCTTT
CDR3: CSASRQTEAFF

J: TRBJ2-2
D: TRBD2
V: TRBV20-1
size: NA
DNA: TGCAGTGCTAGGACTAGCGGGACCAATACCGGGGAGCTGTTTTTT
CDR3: CSARTSGTNTGELFF

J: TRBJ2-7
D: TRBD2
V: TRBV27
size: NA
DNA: TGTGCCAGCACGAAATGGGCCGGGTCTAGCGGGGGCGTCTACGAGCAGTACTTC
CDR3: CASTKWAGSSGGVYEQYF

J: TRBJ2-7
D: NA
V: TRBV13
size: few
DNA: TGTGCCAGCAGCTTAGTCGAGTACAGGTCGGCCGAGCAGTACTTC
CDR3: CASSLVEYRSAEQYF

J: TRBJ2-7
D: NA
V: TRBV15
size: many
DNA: TGTGCCACCAGCAGAGAGGCAGGGGACCACGAGCAGTACTTC
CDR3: CATSREAGDHEQYF

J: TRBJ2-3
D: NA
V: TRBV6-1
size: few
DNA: TGTGCCAGCAGTGAAGGGTGGGATACGCAGTATTTT
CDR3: CASSEGWDTQYF

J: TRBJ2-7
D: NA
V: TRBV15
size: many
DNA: TGTGCCACCAGCAGAGAGAGAGGGGGGAGCTACGAGCAGTACTTC
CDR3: CATSRERGGSYEQYF

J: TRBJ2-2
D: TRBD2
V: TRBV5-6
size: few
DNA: TGTGCCAGCAGCTCGCTGGACAAAATAGCGGGGGGCGCGAACACCGGGGAGCTGTTTTTT
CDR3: CASSSLDKIAGGANTGELFF

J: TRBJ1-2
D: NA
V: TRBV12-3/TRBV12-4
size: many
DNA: TGTGCCAGCAGTTTACCAGGGACATACTATGGCTACACCTTC
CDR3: CASSLPGTYYGYTF

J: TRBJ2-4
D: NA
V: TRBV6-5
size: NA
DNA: TGTGCCAGCAGTTACCGGGACTCCCAAAACATTCAGTACTTC
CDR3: CASSYRDSQNIQYF

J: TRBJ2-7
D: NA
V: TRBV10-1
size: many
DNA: TGCGCCAGCAGGGAACAGGGATGGGAGCAGTACTTC
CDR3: CASREQGWEQYF

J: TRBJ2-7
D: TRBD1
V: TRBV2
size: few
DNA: TGTGCCAGCACCGGGACAGCAGGGTACTACGATCAGTACTTC
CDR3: CASTGTAGYYDQYF

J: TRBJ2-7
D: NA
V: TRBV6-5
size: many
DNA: TGTGCCAGCGGGGACGGCGCCTACGAGCAGTACTTC
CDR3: CASGDGAYEQYF

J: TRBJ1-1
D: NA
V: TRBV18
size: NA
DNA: TGTGCCAGCTCACCCTTAGTGGTGGACAGAATGAACACTGAAGCTTTCTTT
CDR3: CASSPLVVDRMNTEAFF